The sequence of this T cell receptor beta chain was determined in a study of shared clonotypes between healthy human individuals (TCRdb year 2020). Context from the whole study: The cohort comprised two women and a few men aged 18 to 49 years. Leukapheresis yielded between about 0.94 and 9 billion PBMCs per donor. To increase sequencing depth and limit assay-specific biases, different laboratories used diverse techniques to prepare libraries and sequence TCR repertoires. The study deeply sequenced blood TCR repertoires of about 5 healthy adults to estimate repertoire size and the extent of clonotype sharing between individuals. Per donor, three plates each were used for CD4 naive and CD4 memory, two for CD8 naive, and one for CD8 memory.

The donors were healthy, HIV-negative adults who had no recently reported acute infections or vaccinations. Only Caucasian adults living in Nashville, Tennessee, USA were represented among the donors. CD4+ T cells were enriched by magnetic negative selection, after which naive cells were positively selected on CD45RA and the negative fraction was taken as the memory subset. After blood collection by leukapheresis, PBMCs were isolated using Ficoll-Histopaque density gradient centrifugation and then cryopreserved in the vapor phase of liquid nitrogen. Purity and quantity of every magnetically sorted T cell population were checked by analytical flow cytometry. From each sorted fraction, genomic DNA was isolated and quantified by UV absorbance on a Nanodrop 2000c. V is cut back by 3 bases and J by 2 bases, with 10 bases in the junction unmatched. CDR1 is given as SGDLS and CDR2 as YYNGEE, both from the germline V gene. Its CDR3 holds 17 amino acids, cysteine through phenylalanine. Only the CDR3 DNA stays, 51 bases, in frame from base 1.

Using the deep immunoSEQ assay, TCR CDR3 regions were amplified from genomic DNA by multiplex PCR. For each cell subset, the extracted genomic DNA was distributed evenly across all wells of several immunoSEQ 96-well plates, and each plate served as one replicate. Each replicate PCR for sorted subsets received 150 to 250 ng genomic DNA, equal to around 32,000 T cell genomes. Purified libraries were measured with a Qubit 3.0 fluorometer, size-checked on a Bioanalyzer 2100, and measured again with the KAPA Library Quantification kit. Every immunoSEQ 96-well plate was sequenced on a separate single-read 150-cycle Illumina NextSeq 550 flow cell. The paper's processing steps were these. Because only junctional sequences without quality scores were contained in the immunoSEQ output, filtering matching that applied to full-length reads could not be performed. To assign V/J genes and CDR3, sequences were annotated using PyIR, a Python wrapper for IgBLAST v1.9, with IMGT germline references. Any read was removed if the V/J assignment was weak (E-value above 1e-6), the CDR3 was missing, or the read contained stop codons, out-of-frame junctions, or ambiguous translated residues. V3J clonotypes were defined as sequences sharing an identical inferred V gene, J gene, and CDR3 amino acid sequence. Percentage overlap between repertoires was computed as shared unique clonotypes divided by the size of the smaller repertoire. Three approaches were used to assess repertoire richness: RTK rarefaction, the Chao1 estimator, and Recon v2.1 estimates of unobserved clonotypes. OLGA was used to compute generation probabilities for all TCRbeta clonotypes that the gDNA method yielded from four donors. This immuneACCESS table, as held by TCRdb, lists in-frame sequences with V and J called but not all clones. Of the missing ones, under half trace to an unresolved V gene in checked studies; the others have no known cause. V and J calls and clone size follow that table, whereas D and trimming were derived from the DNA. For this sample the table gives around 2.1 million clones, of which almost 96% were detected only once. Over 0.1% of the sample rests with the top ten.

About this clone itself: Its cognate antigen has yet to be identified. Qualities for individual bases were not recorded, and no much larger clone is one base off.

Paper-wide results and their limitations: Pairwise subsampling led to the expectation that sequencing depth would affect the degree of clonotype sharing among donors. Rarefaction of sorted-subset datasets indicated incomplete sequencing despite the large sequencing depth. Larger estimated clonotype richness was generally found for naive subsets than for memory subsets. Compared with non-shared clonotypes, clonotypes shared by all four sorted-subset donors had higher generation probabilities. Because the study included only a small number of donors, the genetic and exposure-history diversity represented was limited. Sharing across a few donors was observed for roughly 5% of naive CD4, 3% to 4% of naive CD8, about 2.3% of memory CD4, and roughly 0.4% of memory CD8 clonotypes. Only blood was sampled, and tissue TCR repertoires likely differ from those in blood.

This clonotype originated in a man aged 18 to 35 in good health. Rearrangement joined TRBV9 to TRBJ2-3; TRBD1 lines up with 9 middle nucleotides. The sample was naive CD4+ T cells sorted from blood. The sample's cell subset or site label, in plain terms: CD45RA+ positively selected. CDR3 protein: CASSENSGTGLTDTQYF. The DNA is as follows: TGTGCCAGCAGCGAAAACTCCGGGACAGGGCTCACAGATACGCAGTATTTT.